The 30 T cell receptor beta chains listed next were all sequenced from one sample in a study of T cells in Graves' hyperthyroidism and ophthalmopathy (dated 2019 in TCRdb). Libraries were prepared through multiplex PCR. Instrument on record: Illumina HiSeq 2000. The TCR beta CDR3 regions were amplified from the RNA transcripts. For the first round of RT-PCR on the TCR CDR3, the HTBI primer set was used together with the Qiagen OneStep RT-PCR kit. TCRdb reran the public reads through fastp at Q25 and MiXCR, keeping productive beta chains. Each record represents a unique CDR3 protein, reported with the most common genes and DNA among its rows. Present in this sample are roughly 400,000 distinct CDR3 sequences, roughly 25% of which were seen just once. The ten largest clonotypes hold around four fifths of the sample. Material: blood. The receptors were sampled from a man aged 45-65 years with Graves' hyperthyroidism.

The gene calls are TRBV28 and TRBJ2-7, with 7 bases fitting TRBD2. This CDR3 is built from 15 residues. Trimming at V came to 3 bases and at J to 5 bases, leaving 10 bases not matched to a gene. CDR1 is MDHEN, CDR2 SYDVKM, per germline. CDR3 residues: CASSLVPSGVHEQYF. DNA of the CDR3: TGTGCCAGCAGTTTGGTCCCTAGCGGCGTGCACGAGCAGTACTTC.

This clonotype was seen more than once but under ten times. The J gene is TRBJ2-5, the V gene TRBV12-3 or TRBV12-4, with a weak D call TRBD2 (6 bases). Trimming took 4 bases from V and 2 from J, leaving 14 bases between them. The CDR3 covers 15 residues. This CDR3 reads CASSSRRGMQETQYF. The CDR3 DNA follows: TGTGCCAGCAGTTCTCGCCGGGGGATGCAAGAGACCCAGTACTTC.

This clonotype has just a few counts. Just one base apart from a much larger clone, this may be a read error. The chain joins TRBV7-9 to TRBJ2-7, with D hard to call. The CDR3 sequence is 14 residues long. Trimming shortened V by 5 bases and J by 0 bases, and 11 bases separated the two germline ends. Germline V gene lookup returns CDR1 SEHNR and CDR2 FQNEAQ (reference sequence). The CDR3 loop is CASSPDPGSYEQYF. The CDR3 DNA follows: TGTGCCAGCAGCCCAGACCCGGGCTCCTACGAGCAGTACTTC.

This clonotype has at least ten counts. In DNA, the CDR3 is TGTGCCTGGATGAATCGACAGCGCAAGAACACTGAAGCTTTCTTT. This sequence encodes CAWMNRQRKNTEAFF. J is TRBJ1-1 and V is TRBV30, with D tentatively TRBD1 (5 bases). Trimming left V 4 bases short and J 1 base short, with 16 bases between. From germline, CDR1 is GTSNPN and CDR2 SVGIG (reference sequence). This CDR3 has 15 residues.

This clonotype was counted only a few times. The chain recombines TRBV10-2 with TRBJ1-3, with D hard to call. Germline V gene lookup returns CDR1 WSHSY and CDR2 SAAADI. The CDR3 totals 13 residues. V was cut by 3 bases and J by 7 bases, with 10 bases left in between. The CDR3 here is CASSERGRNTIYF. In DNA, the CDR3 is TGCGCCAGCAGTGAACGGGGAAGGAACACCATATATTTT.

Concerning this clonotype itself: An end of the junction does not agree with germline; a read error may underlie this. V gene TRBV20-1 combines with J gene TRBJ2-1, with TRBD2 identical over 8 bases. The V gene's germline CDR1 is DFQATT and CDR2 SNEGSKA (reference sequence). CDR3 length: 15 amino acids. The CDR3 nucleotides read TGCAGTGCTAGAGATCCGGGAGGGAACTACAAAGAGCAGTTCTTC. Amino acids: CSARDPGGNYKEQFF.

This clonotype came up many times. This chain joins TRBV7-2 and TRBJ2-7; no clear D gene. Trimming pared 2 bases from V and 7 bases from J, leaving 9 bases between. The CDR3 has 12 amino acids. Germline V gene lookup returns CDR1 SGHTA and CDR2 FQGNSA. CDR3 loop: CASSLQPSEQYF. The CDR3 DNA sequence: TGTGCCAGCAGCTTACAACCTTCAGAGCAGTACTTC.

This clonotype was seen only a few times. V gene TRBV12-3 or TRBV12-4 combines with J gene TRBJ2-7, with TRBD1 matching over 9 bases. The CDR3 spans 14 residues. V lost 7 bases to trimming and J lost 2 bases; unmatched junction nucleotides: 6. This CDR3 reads CASTRDRVAYEQYF. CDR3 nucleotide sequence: TGTGCCAGCACCAGGGACAGGGTCGCCTACGAGCAGTACTTC.

DNA of the CDR3: TGCGCCAGCACGGCGCAGGGGGCGATCTATGGCTACACCTTC. This gives the protein CASTAQGAIYGYTF. The gene calls are TRBV5-1 and TRBJ1-2; 8 bases agree with TRBD1. The germline V gene has CDR1 SGHRS and CDR2 YFSETQ. The CDR3 is 14 residues long. V was pared by 6 bases and J by 4 bases, with 8 bases of the junction left unmatched.

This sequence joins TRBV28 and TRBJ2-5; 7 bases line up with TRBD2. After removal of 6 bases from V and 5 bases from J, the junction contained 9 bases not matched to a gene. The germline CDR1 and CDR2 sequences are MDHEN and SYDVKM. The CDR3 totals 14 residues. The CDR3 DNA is TGTGCCAGCAGCAGACTAGCCTTGGGGGAGACCCAGTACTTC. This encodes CASSRLALGETQYF.

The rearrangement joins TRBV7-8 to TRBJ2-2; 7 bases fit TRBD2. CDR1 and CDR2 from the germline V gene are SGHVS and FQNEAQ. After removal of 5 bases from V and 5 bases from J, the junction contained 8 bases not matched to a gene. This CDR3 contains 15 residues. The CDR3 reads CASSLIQGGTGELFF. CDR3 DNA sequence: TGTGCCAGCAGCCTCATCCAGGGAGGGACCGGGGAGCTGTTTTTT.

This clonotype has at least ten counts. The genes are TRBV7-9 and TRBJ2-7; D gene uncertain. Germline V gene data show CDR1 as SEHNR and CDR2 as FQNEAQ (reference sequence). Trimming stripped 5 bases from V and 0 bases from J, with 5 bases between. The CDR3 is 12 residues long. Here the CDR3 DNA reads TGTGCCAGCAGCGGGCTCTCCTACGAGCAGTACTTC. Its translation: CASSGLSYEQYF.

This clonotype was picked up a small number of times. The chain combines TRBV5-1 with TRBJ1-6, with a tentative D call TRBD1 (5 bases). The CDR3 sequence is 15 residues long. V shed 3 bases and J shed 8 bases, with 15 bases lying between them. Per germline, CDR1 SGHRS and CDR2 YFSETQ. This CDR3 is CASSWAARGDSPLHF. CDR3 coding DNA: TGCGCCAGCAGCTGGGCCGCAAGGGGCGATTCACCCCTCCACTTT.

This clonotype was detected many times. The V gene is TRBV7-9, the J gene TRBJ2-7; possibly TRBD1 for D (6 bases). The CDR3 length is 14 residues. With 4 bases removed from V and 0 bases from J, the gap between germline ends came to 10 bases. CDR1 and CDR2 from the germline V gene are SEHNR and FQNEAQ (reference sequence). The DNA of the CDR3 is TGTGCCAGCAGCTCACACAGGGACTCCTACGAGCAGTACTTC. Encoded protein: CASSSHRDSYEQYF.

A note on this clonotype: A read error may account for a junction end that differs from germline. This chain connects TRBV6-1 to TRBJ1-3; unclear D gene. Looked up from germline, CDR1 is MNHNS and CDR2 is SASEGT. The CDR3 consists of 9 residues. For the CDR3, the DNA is TGCCCCTCCGGAAACACCATATATTTT. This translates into CPSGNTIYF.

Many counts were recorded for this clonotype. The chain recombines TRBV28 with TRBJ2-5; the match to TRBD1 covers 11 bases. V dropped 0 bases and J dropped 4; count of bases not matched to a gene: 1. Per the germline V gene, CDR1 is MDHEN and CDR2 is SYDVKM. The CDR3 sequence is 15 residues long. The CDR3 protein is CASSLWGQGGETQYF. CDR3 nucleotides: TGTGCCAGCAGTTTATGGGGACAGGGGGGAGAGACCCAGTACTTC.

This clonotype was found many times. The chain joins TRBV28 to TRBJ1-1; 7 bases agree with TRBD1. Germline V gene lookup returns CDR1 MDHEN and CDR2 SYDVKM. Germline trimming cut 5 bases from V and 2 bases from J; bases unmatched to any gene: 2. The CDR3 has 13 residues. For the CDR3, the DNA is TGTGCCAGCAGTGACAGGGAAAACACTGAAGCTTTCTTT. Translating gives CASSDRENTEAFF. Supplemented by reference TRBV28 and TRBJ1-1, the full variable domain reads DVKVTQSSRYLVKRTGEKVFLECVQDMDHENMFWYRQDPGLGLRLIYFSYDVKMKEKGDIPEGYSVSREKKERFSLILESASTNQTSMYLCASSDRENTEAFFGQGTRLTVV.

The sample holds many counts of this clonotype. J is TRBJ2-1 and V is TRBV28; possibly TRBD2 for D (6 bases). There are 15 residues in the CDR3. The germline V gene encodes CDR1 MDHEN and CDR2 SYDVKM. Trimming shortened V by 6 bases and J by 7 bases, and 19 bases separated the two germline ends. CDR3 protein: CASSSGGSARNEQFF. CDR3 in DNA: TGTGCCAGCAGCTCCGGGGGTTCTGCGAGGAATGAGCAGTTCTTC.

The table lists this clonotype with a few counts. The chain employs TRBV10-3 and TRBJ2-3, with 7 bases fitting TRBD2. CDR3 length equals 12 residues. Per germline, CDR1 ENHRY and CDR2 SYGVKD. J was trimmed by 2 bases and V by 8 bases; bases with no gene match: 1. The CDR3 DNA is TGTGCCATCGGACTAGACACAGATACGCAGTATTTT. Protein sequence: CAIGLDTDTQYF.

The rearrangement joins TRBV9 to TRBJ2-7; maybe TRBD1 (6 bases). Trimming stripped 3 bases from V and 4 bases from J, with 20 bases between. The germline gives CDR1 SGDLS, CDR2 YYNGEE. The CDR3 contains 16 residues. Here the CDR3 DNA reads TGTGCCAGCAGCGACCGGGCTAAAGGGACACTATACGAGCAGTACTTC. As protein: CASSDRAKGTLYEQYF.

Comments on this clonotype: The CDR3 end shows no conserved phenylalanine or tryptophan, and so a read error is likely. The CDR3 region is CASSQTSGGYNEQFY. CDR3 nucleotide sequence: TGTGCCAGCAGTCAAACTAGCGGGGGTTACAATGAGCAGTTCTAC. V is TRBV7-2 and J is TRBJ2-1; 11 bases match TRBD2. Germline V lookup: CDR1 SGHTA, CDR2 FQGNSA. The length of the CDR3 is 15 residues. Losses at the gene ends were 6 bases for V and 4 bases for J; bases not matched to a gene: 5.

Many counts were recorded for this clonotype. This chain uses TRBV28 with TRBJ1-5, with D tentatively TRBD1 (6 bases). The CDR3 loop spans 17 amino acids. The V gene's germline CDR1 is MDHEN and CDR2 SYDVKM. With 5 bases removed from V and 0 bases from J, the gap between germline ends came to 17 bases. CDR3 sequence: CASSHLTGTHSNQPQHF. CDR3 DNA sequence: TGTGCCAGCAGTCATCTGACGGGGACACATAGCAATCAGCCCCAGCATTTT.

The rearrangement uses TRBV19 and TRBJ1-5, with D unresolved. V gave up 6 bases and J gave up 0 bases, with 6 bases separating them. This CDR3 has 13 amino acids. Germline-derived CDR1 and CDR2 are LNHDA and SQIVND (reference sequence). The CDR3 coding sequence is TGTGCCAGTAGCCACTATAGCAATCAGCCCCAGCATTTT. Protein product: CASSHYSNQPQHF.

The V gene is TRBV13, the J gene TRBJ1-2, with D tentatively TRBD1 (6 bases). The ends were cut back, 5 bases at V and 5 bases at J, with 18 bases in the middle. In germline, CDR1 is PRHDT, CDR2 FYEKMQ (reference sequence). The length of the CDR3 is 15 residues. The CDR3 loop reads CASSPRGRSLYGYTF. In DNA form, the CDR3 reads TGTGCCAGCAGCCCACGGGGGCGAAGCCTATATGGCTACACCTTC.

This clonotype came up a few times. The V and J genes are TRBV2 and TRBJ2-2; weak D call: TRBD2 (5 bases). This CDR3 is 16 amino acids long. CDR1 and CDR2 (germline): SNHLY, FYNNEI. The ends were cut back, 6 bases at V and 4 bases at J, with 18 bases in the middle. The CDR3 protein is CASSHAGVLVTGELFF. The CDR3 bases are TGTGCCAGCAGCCACGCTGGGGTACTAGTCACCGGGGAGCTGTTTTTT.

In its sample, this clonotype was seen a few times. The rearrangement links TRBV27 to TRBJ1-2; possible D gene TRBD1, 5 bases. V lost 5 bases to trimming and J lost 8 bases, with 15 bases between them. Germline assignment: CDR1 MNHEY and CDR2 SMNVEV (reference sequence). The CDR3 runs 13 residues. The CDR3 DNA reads TGTGCCAGCAGTCCTTGGGACCGGGCCGGCTACACCTTC. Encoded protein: CASSPWDRAGYTF.

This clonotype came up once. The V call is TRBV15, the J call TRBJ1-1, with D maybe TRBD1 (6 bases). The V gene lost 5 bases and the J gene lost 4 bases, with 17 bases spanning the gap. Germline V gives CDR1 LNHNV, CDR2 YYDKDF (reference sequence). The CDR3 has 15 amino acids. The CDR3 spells CATSEDSARGTEAFF. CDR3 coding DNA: TGTGCCACCAGCGAGGACAGCGCTAGGGGCACTGAAGCTTTCTTT.

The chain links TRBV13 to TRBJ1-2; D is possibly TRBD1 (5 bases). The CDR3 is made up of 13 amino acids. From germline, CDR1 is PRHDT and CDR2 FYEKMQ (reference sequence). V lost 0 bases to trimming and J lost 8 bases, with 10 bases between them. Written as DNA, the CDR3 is TGTGCCAGCAGCTTAGGCCCCGGGGGAGGCTACACCTTC. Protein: CASSLGPGGGYTF.

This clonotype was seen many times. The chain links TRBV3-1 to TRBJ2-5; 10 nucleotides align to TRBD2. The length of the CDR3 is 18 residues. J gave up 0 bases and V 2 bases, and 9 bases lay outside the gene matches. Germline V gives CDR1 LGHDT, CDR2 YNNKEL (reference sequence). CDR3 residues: CASSQPLGLADYQETQYF. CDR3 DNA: TGTGCCAGCAGCCAACCCCTAGGACTAGCGGACTACCAAGAGACCCAGTACTTC.

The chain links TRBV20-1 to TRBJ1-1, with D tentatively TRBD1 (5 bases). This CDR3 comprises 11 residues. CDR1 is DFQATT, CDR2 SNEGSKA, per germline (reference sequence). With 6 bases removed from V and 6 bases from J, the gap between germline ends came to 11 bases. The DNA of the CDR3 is TGCAGTGCAAAGAGAGGGGCTGAAGCTTTCTTT. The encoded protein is CSAKRGAEAFF.